Listed here are 21 T cell receptor beta chains from one sample, sequenced in a study of early T cells in non-severe SARS-CoV-2 infection. TCRdb reanalysed the 5' RACE reads using MiXCR and keeps one entry per CDR3 protein. This table holds 20,000 to 25,000 distinct CDR3 sequences, nearly 5.5% found once. Sequencing was done on a sample of whole blood. These receptors originate from an adult who was a healthcare worker with PCR-confirmed SARS-CoV-2 infection or an uninfected control (not recorded which).

V usage is TRBV29-1 and J usage is TRBJ2-5; perhaps TRBD2 as D (5 bases). The CDR3 has 12 residues. Germline-derived CDR1 and CDR2 are SQVTM and ANQGSEA. Trimming stripped 4 bases from V and 2 bases from J, with 8 bases between. CDR3 sequence (DNA): TGCAGCGTTGTCGGGATTCAAGAGACCCAGTACTTC. Its translation: CSVVGIQETQYF.

This clonotype was detected many times. The chain employs TRBV4-2 and TRBJ1-5; a possible D gene is TRBD1 (5 bases). V dropped 0 bases and J dropped 6 bases, with 9 bases sitting between them. The CDR3 spans 14 residues. Germline CDR1 LGHNA, CDR2 YNFKEQ. This CDR3 is CASSQDPGGQPQHF. CDR3 nucleotides: TGTGCCAGCAGCCAAGATCCGGGGGGTCAGCCCCAGCATTTT.

The sample holds many counts of this clonotype. This sequence joins TRBV21-1 and TRBJ2-7. TRBV21-1 is tagged as a pseudogene. CDR3 length equals 13 residues. This chain's CDR3 is CASHRTSANEQYF. The CDR3 DNA sequence: TGTGCCAGCCACCGAACCTCAGCTAACGAGCAGTACTTC.

V usage is TRBV29-1 and J usage is TRBJ1-1; D might be TRBD1 (6 bases). The CDR3 is made up of 15 amino acids. Per germline, CDR1 SQVTM and CDR2 ANQGSEA. V was cut by 5 bases and J by 3 bases, with 19 bases left in between. In nucleotides, the CDR3 is TGCAGCGTTCCCTCGGGGGGCCGGGTGTACACTGAAGCTTTCTTT. This encodes CSVPSGGRVYTEAFF.

CDR3 region: CASSPGAVETQYF. CDR3 DNA sequence: TGTGCCAGCTCACCAGGGGCAGTAGAGACCCAGTACTTC. The chain recombines TRBV18 with TRBJ2-5; D perhaps matches TRBD1 (5 bases). V was cut by 2 bases and J by 4 bases, with 8 bases left in between. The V gene's germline CDR1 is KGHSH and CDR2 LQKENI. The CDR3 is made up of 13 amino acids.

This clonotype was found many times. This chain connects TRBV14 to TRBJ2-1, with TRBD1 identical over 10 bases. Looked up from germline, CDR1 is SGHDN and CDR2 is FVKESK. V trimming: 1 base; J trimming: 4 bases; junction bases outside the gene matches: 1. This CDR3 is built from 15 residues. The CDR3 region is CASSQGQGAYNEQFF. CDR3 sequence (DNA): TGTGCCAGCAGCCAAGGACAGGGGGCTTACAATGAGCAGTTCTTC. Full variable domain (remainder filled in from reference TRBV14 and TRBJ2-1): EAGVTQFPSHSVIEKGQTVTLRCDPISGHDNLYWYRRVMGKEIKFLLHFVKESKQDESGMPNNRFLAERTGGTYSTLKVQPAELEDSGVYFCASSQGQGAYNEQFFGPGTRLTVL.

This clonotype was detected only a few times. The chain combines TRBV7-2 with TRBJ2-3, with TRBD1 matching over 7 bases. The CDR3 contains 15 residues. Germline lookup yields CDR1 SGHTA and CDR2 FQGNSA. The J segment lost 3 bases and the V segment lost 5 bases, leaving 8 bases of the junction unmatched. DNA for the CDR3: TGTGCCAGCAGCGCTGGACAGGTTCGGACAGATACGCAGTATTTT. It encodes CASSAGQVRTDTQYF. Variable domain in full (rest from reference TRBV7-2 and TRBJ2-3): GAGVSQSPSNKVTEKGKDVELRCDPISGHTALYWYRQSLGQGLEFLIYFQGNSAPDKSGLPSDRFSAERTGGSVSTLTIQRTQQEDSAVYLCASSAGQVRTDTQYFGPGTRLTVL.

At least ten counts were recorded for this clonotype. This chain links TRBV7-2 with TRBJ2-7; a possible D gene is TRBD1 (7 bases). The CDR3 covers 15 residues. The V gene's germline CDR1 is SGHTA and CDR2 FQGNSA. With 1 base removed from V and 3 bases from J, the gap between germline ends came to 13 bases. The CDR3 sequence: CASSLEVQGGYEQYV. The CDR3 nucleotides read TGTGCCAGCAGCTTAGAAGTTCAGGGGGGCTACGAGCAGTACGTC.

This clonotype was found many times. CDR3: CASSHPGDTQYF. In DNA, the CDR3 is TGTGCCAGTAGCCATCCGGGAGATACGCAGTATTTT. J is TRBJ2-3 and V is TRBV19, with unresolved D. Per germline, CDR1 LNHDA and CDR2 SQIVND (reference sequence). V was pared by 6 bases and J by 5 bases, with 9 bases between. The CDR3 totals 12 residues.

This clonotype was counted at least ten times. The rearrangement joins TRBV19 to TRBJ2-7, with TRBD1 matching 9 bases. CDR1 is LNHDA, CDR2 SQIVND, per germline (reference sequence). This CDR3 spans 13 amino acids. The V gene end was trimmed by 3 bases and the J gene end by 6 bases; junction bases not matched to a gene: 3. In nucleotides, the CDR3 is TGTGCCAGTAGTATCGGACAGGGGCGCGAGCAGTACTTC. Its translation is CASSIGQGREQYF.

This clonotype was recorded at least ten times. J is TRBJ2-3 and V is TRBV2, with 10 nucleotides matching TRBD2. The CDR3 runs 14 residues. The germline V gene encodes CDR1 SNHLY and CDR2 FYNNEI. Trimming at V came to 6 bases and at J to 2 bases, leaving 2 bases not matched to a gene. The CDR3 DNA is TGTGCCAGCAGACTAGCGGGATCCACAGATACGCAGTATTTT. Residues: CASRLAGSTDTQYF.

By sample fraction, this clonotype is large. The chain has TRBV7-6 and TRBJ2-7, with D maybe TRBD2 (7 bases). CDR3 length: 15 residues. The germline V gene encodes CDR1 SGHVS and CDR2 FNYEAQ. V was cut by 5 bases and J by 2 bases, with 16 bases left in between. CDR3 sequence (DNA): TGTGCCAGCAGCCCCCGCGGGGGCTATACCTACGAGCAGTACTTC. It translates to CASSPRGGYTYEQYF. Full variable domain (remainder filled in from reference TRBV7-6 and TRBJ2-7): GAGVSQSPRYKVTKRGQDVALRCDPISGHVSLYWYRQALGQGPEFLTYFNYEAQQDKSGLPNDRFSAERPEGSISTLTIQRTEQRDSAMYRCASSPRGGYTYEQYFGPGTRLTVT.

This clonotype was counted many times. The V and J genes are TRBV14 and TRBJ2-3; 12 bases match TRBD2. Trimming took 5 bases from V and 6 from J; bases not matched to a gene: 6. The CDR3 spans 15 residues. Germline V gene lookup returns CDR1 SGHDN and CDR2 FVKESK. The CDR3 here is CASSFRTSGTDTQYF. In DNA, the CDR3 is TGTGCCAGCAGCTTCCGGACTAGCGGGACCGATACGCAGTATTTT. Combining the CDR3 with reference TRBV14 and TRBJ2-3 gives the whole variable domain EAGVTQFPSHSVIEKGQTVTLRCDPISGHDNLYWYRRVMGKEIKFLLHFVKESKQDESGMPNNRFLAERTGGTYSTLKVQPAELEDSGVYFCASSFRTSGTDTQYFGPGTRLTVL.

This clonotype ranks as medium-sized. The chain combines TRBV20-1 with TRBJ1-1; D remains ambiguous. Germline V lookup: CDR1 DFQATT, CDR2 SNEGSKA (reference sequence). This CDR3 has 14 residues. Trimming shortened V by 6 bases and J by 0 bases, and 14 bases separated the two germline ends. CDR3 amino acids: CSANDIPMNTEAFF. The CDR3 DNA reads TGCAGTGCAAACGACATCCCCATGAACACTGAAGCTTTCTTT.

This clonotype was observed at least ten times. The DNA for the CDR3 is TGTGCCAGCAGCTGGGACCCAACATCCCACGAGCAGTACTTC. Translation gives CASSWDPTSHEQYF. This chain joins TRBV11-2 and TRBJ2-7, with D perhaps given as TRBD1 or TRBD2 (5 bases each). The CDR3 contains 14 residues. Trimming stripped 4 bases from V and 5 bases from J, with 15 bases between. CDR1 is SGHAT and CDR2 is FQNNGV in the germline V gene.

This clonotype is medium-sized (0.01 to 0.1%) by share. The chain couples TRBV7-8 to TRBJ2-7; D is tentatively TRBD1 or TRBD2 (5 bases each). The V gene lost 5 bases and the J gene lost 0 bases, with 17 bases spanning the gap. The CDR3 sequence is 16 residues long. CDR1 and CDR2 from the germline V gene are SGHVS and FQNEAQ. The CDR3 here is CASSPYGTESSYEQYF. CDR3 nucleotides: TGTGCCAGCAGCCCATACGGGACCGAAAGCTCCTACGAGCAGTACTTC.

This clonotype was seen many times. CDR3 in amino acids: CASRPSVGGYGYTF. CDR3 bases: TGTGCCAGCAGACCATCTGTGGGTGGCTATGGCTACACCTTC. The chain combines TRBV28 with TRBJ1-2, with D uncertain. This CDR3 region has 14 residues. V was trimmed by 6 bases and J by 4 bases, leaving 15 bases between them. CDR1 and CDR2 (germline): MDHEN, SYDVKM.

This chain links TRBV27 with TRBJ2-1, with D perhaps matching TRBD2 (6 bases). V was trimmed by 3 bases and J by 6 bases, leaving 21 bases between them. The CDR3 spans 17 residues. Germline V gene lookup returns CDR1 MNHEY and CDR2 SMNVEV (reference sequence). The CDR3 sequence: CASSFRAGGLRPNEQFF. The CDR3 DNA follows: TGTGCCAGCAGTTTCCGAGCCGGGGGACTGCGGCCCAATGAGCAGTTCTTC.

This clonotype has ten or more counts. One junction end does not reproduce the germline sequence, and a read error may be involved. CDR3 protein: CSANTWTLSSTDTQYF. The CDR3 DNA reads TGCAGTGCAAACACCTGGACCCTCTCAAGCACAGATACACAGTATTTT. The chain carries TRBV20-1 and TRBJ2-3; no clear D gene. Germline-derived CDR1 and CDR2 are DFQATT and SNEGSKA (reference sequence). The CDR3 is made up of 16 amino acids.

This clonotype is labeled as medium-sized. V and J are TRBV5-1 and TRBJ1-1; D is unresolved. The CDR3 length is 13 residues. Trimming cost V 0 bases and J 8 bases, with 11 bases left between them. CDR1 is SGHRS, CDR2 YFSETQ, per germline. The CDR3 region is CASSLGGNIEAFF. The CDR3 DNA follows: TGCGCCAGCAGCTTGGGAGGGAACATCGAAGCTTTCTTT.

The chain is built from TRBV12-3 or TRBV12-4 and TRBJ2-7, with unresolved D. Trimming took 8 bases from V and 6 from J, leaving 14 bases between them. The CDR3 covers 12 residues. The CDR3 reads CASGVSEIEQYF. The DNA of the CDR3 is TGTGCCAGCGGGGTTAGTGAGATCGAGCAGTACTTC.